The entry that follows covers one T cell receptor beta chain sequence. Those enrolled, adults aged roughly 18 to 95 years, came from about two dozen US areas. Categorization into cohorts depended on clinical history that participants reported. The CDR3 loop spans 17 amino acids. V lost 0 bases and J lost 8; bases outside the gene matches: 11. Germline assignment: CDR1 MGHRA and CDR2 YSYEKL. The data belong to a study of blood T cell repertoires in COVID-19. Whole-study context: The United States, Italy and Spain supplied acute and convalescent COVID-19 samples. From T cells, B-cell-depleted T cells, or PBMCs came the material, which was cDNA or gDNA.

Repertoires were generated with immunoSEQ multiplex PCR, while TCRdb's copy carries only in-frame clones and drops some. Here the sample spans 70,000 to 90,000 clones, roughly 90% being singletons. The sequenced sample was PBMCs or T cells enriched from blood (not recorded which). This chain links TRBV4-1 with TRBJ2-1, with TRBD2 identical over 9 bases. The receptor was isolated from a woman in her fifties or sixties with acute COVID-19. The CDR3 here is CASSQDGVGTSSDEQFF. CDR3 sequence (DNA): TGCGCCAGCAGCCAAGATGGAGTGGGGACTAGCTCGGATGAGCAGTTCTTC.